The T cell receptor (beta chain) under discussion was sequenced for a study of T-cell reconstitution after alpha-beta-depleted transplantation in children. This clonotype has ten or more counts. Unique molecular identifiers were incorporated when the TCRbeta library was constructed. TCRdb reanalysed the PCR reads using MiXCR and keeps one entry per CDR3 protein. The repertoire holds some 600,000 distinct CDR3 sequences, with around 16% as singletons. The material sequenced was PBMCs from the stem cell graft donor, taken from the stem cell graft. The TCR was taken from a human donor who donated a stem cell graft to a child with acute myeloid leukemia.

Here the CDR3 DNA reads TGCAGTGCTATAAGGTTAGGGCAGTTCAATCAGCCCCAGCATTTT. This gives the protein CSAIRLGQFNQPQHF. V is TRBV20-1 and J is TRBJ1-5; unclear D gene. There are 15 residues in the CDR3. Germline loops: CDR1 DFQATT, CDR2 SNEGSKA (reference sequence). The V gene lost 4 bases and the J gene lost 3 bases, with 16 bases spanning the gap.